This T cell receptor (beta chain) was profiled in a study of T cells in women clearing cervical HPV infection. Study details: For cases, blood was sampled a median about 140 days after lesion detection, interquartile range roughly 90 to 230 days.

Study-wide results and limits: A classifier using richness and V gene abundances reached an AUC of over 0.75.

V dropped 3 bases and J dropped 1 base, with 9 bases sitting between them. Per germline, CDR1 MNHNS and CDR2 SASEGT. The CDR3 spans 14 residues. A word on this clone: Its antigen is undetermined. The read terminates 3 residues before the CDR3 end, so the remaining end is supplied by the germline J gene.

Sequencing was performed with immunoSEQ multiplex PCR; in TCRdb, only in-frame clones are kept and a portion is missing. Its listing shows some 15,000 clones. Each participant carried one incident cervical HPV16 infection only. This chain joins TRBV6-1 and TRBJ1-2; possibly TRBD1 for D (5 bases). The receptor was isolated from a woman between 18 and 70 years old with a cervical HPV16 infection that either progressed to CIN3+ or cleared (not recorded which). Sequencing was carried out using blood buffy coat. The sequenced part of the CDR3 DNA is TGTGCCAGCAGTGACACAGGAATTAACTATGGC. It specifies CASSDTGINYG. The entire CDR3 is CASSDTGINYGYTF.